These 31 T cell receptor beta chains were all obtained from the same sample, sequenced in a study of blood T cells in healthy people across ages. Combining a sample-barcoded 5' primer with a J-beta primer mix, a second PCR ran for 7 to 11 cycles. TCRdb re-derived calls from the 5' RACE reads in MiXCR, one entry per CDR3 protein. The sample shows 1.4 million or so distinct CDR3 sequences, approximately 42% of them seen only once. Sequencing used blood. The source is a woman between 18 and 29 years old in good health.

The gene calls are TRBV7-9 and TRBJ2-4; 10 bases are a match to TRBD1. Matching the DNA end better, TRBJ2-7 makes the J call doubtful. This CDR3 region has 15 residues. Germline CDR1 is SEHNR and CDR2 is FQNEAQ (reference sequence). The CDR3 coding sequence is TGTGCCAGCAGCTTCGGACAGGGGGAGAAGTCCGAGCAGTACTTC. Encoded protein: CASSFGQGEKSEQYF.

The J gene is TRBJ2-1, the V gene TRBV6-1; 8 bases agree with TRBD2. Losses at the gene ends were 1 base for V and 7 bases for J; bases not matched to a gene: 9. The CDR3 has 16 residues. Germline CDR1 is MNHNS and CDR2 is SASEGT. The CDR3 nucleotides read TGTGCCAGCAGTGAAGAGGAGCGGGAGAAGTGGAATGAGCAGTTCTTC. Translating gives CASSEEEREKWNEQFF.

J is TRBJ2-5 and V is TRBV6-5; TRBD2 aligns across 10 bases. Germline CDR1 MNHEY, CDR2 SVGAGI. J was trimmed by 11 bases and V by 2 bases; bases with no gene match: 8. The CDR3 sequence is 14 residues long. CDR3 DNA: TGTGCCAGCAGTTACGCCCTAGCGGGAGATGAGCAGTACTTC. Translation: CASSYALAGDEQYF.

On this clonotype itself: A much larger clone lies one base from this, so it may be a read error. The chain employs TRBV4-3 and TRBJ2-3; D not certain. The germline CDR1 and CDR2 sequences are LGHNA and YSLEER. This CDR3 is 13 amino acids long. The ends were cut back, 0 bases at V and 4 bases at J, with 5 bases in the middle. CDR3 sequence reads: CASSQDYPDTQYF. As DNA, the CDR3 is TGCGCCAGCAGCCAAGATTACCCAGATACGCAGTATTTT.

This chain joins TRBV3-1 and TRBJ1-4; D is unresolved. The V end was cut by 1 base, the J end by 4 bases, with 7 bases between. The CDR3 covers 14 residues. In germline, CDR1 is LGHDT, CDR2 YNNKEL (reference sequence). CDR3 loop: CASSQVELNEKLFF. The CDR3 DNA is TGTGCCAGCAGCCAAGTAGAGCTTAATGAAAAACTGTTTTTT.

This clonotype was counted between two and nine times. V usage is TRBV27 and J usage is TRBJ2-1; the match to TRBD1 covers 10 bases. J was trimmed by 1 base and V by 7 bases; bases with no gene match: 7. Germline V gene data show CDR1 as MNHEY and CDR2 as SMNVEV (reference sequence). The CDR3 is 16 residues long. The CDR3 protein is CASKALDRGSYNEQFF. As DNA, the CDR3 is TGTGCCAGCAAGGCCCTGGACAGGGGGTCCTACAATGAGCAGTTCTTC.

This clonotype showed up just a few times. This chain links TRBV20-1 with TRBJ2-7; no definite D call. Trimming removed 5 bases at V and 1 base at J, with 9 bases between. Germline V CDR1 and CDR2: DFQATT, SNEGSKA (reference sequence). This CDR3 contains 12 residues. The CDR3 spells CSASLSSYEQYF. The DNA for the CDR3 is TGCAGTGCTTCTCTATCTTCCTACGAGCAGTACTTC.

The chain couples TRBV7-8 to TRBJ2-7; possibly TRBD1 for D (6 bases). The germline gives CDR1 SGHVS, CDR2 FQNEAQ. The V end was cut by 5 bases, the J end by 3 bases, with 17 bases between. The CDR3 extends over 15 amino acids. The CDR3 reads CASSQRTAACYEQYF. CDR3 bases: TGTGCCAGCAGCCAAAGGACAGCAGCCTGCTACGAGCAGTACTTC.

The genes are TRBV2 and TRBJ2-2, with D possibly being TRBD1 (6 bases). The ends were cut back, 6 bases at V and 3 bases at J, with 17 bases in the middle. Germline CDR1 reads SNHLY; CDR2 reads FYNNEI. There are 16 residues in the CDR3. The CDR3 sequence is CASSGRDKSYTGELFF. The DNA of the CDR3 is TGTGCCAGCAGCGGCCGGGACAAGAGTTACACCGGGGAGCTGTTTTTT. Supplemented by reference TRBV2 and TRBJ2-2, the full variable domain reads EPEVTQTPSHQVTQMGQEVILRCVPISNHLYFYWYRQILGQKVEFLVSFYNNEISEKSEIFDDQFSVERPDGSNFTLKIRSTKLEDSAMYFCASSGRDKSYTGELFFGEGSRLTVL.

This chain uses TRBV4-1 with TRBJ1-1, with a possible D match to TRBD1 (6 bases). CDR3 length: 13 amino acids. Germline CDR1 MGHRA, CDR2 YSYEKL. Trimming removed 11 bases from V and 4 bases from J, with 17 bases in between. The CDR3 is CAGGQGLGTEAFF. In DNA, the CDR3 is TGCGCCGGTGGGCAGGGGTTGGGCACTGAAGCTTTCTTT.

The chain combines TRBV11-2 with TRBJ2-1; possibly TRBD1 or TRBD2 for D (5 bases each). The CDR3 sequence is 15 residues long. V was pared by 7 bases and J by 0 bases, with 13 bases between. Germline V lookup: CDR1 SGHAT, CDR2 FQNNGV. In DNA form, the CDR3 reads TGTGCCAGCAATCAGGGAGACAGCTCCTACAATGAGCAGTTCTTC. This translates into CASNQGDSSYNEQFF.

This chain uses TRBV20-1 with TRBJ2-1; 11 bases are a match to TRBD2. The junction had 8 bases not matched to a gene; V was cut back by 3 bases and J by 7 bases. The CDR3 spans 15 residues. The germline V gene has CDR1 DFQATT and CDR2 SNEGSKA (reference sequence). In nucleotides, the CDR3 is TGCAGTGCTAGGGATAGCGGGAGGGCCACGAATGAGCAGTTCTTC. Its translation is CSARDSGRATNEQFF.

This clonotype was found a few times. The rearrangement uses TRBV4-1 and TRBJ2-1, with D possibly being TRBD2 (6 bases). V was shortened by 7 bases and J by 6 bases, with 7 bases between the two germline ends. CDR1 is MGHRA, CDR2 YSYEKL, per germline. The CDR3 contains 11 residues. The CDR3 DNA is TGCGCCAGCAAGACTAGCAATGAGCAGTTCTTC. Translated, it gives CASKTSNEQFF.

CDR3 in amino acids: CASSNPPDSDYGYTF. DNA for the CDR3: TGTGCCAGCAGCAACCCTCCGGACAGTGACTATGGCTACACCTTC. The rearrangement joins TRBV21-1 to TRBJ1-2; the table's TRBD1 call for D was not verified on the DNA. TRBV21-1 is flagged as a pseudogene. This CDR3 is built from 15 residues.

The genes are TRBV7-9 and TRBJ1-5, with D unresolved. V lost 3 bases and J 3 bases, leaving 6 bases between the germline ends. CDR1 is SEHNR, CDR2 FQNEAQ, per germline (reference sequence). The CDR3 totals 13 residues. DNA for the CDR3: TGTGCCAGCAGCTTGACAAACAATCAGCCCCAGCATTTT. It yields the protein CASSLTNNQPQHF.

The CDR3 sequence is CASSLEDTGYSPLHF. The CDR3 coding sequence is TGCGCCAGCAGCTTGGAGGATACGGGGTATTCACCCCTCCACTTT. The V and J genes are TRBV5-1 and TRBJ1-6; the D is unclear. Germline loops: CDR1 SGHRS, CDR2 YFSETQ. V was trimmed by 0 bases and J by 8 bases, leaving 12 bases between them. The CDR3 covers 15 residues. The whole variable domain, filled in from reference TRBV5-1 and TRBJ1-6, reads KAGVTQTPRYLIKTRGQQVTLSCSPISGHRSVSWYQQTPGQGLQFLFEYFSETQRNKGNFPGRFSGRQFSNSRSEMNVSTLELGDSALYLCASSLEDTGYSPLHFGNGTRLTVT.

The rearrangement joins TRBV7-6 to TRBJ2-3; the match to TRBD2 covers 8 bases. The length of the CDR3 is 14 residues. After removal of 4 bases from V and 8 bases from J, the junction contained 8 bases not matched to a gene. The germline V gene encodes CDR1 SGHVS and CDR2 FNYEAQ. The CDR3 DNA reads TGTGCCAGCAGCTCGGGGGGGACCCCTGGTACGCAGTATTTT. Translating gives CASSSGGTPGTQYF.

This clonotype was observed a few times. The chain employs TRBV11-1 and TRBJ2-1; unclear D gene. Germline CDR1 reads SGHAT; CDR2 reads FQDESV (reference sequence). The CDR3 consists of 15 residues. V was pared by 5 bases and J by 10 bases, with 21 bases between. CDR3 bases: TGTGCCAGCAGCCGGCCGGTGCCAGCCCAAGGAGAGCAGTTCTTC. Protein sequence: CASSRPVPAQGEQFF. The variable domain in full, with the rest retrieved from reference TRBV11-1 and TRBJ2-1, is EAEVAQSPRYKITEKSQAVAFWCDPISGHATLYWYRQILGQGPELLVQFQDESVVDDSQLPKDRFSAERLKGVDSTLKIQPAELGDSAMYLCASSRPVPAQGEQFFGPGTRLTVL.

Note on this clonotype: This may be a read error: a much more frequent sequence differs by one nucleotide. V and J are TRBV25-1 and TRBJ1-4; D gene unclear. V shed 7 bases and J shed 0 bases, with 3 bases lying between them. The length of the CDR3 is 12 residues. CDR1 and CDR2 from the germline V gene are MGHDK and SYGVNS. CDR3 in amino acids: CASTATNEKLFF. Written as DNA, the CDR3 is TGTGCCAGCACTGCAACTAATGAAAAACTGTTTTTT. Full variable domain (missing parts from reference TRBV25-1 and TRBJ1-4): EADIYQTPRYLVIGTGKKITLECSQTMGHDKMYWYQQDPGMELHLIHYSYGVNSTEKGDLSSESTVSRIRTEHFPLTLESARPSHTSQYLCASTATNEKLFFGSGTQLSVL.

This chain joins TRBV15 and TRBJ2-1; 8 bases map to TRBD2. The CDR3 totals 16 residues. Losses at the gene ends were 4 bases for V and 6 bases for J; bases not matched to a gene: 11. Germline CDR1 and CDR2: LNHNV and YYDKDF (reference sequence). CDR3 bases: TGTGCCACCAGCATCCCGGGACTAGTATTTTTCAATGAGCAGTTCTTC. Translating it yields CATSIPGLVFFNEQFF.

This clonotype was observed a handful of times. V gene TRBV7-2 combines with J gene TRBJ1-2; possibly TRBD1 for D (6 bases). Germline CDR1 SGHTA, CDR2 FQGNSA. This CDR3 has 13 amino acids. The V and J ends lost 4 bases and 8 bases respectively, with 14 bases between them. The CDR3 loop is CASSYLGGGGYTF. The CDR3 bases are TGTGCCAGCAGCTACCTCGGGGGCGGGGGCTACACCTTC.

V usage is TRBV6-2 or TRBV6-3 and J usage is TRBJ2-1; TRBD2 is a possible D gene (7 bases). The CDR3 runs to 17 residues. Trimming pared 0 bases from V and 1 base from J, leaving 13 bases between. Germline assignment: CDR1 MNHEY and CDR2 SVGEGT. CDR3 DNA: TGTGCCAGCAGTTACTCGAAGGCGGGGGCTTCCTACAATGAGCAGTTCTTC. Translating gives CASSYSKAGASYNEQFF.

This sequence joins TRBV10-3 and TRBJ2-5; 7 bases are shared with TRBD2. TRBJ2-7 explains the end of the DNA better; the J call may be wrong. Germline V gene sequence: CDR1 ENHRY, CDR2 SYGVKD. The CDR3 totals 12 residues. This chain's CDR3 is CAISIGGYEQYF. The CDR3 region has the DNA TGTGCCATCAGTATCGGGGGGTACGAGCAGTACTTC.

The CDR3 sequence is CASSLATEETQYF. CDR3 coding DNA: TGCGCCAGCAGCTTGGCCACAGAAGAGACCCAGTACTTC. V and J are TRBV5-1 and TRBJ2-5; D not certain. This CDR3 region has 13 residues. In germline, CDR1 is SGHRS, CDR2 YFSETQ. Trimming left V 0 bases short and J 3 bases short, with 6 bases between.

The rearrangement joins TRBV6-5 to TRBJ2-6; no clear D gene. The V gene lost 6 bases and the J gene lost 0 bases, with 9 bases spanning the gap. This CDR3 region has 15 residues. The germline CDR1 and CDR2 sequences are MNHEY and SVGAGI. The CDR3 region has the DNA TGTGCCAGCAGACAGACTGGCTCTGGGGCCAACGTCCTGACTTTC. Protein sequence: CASRQTGSGANVLTF.

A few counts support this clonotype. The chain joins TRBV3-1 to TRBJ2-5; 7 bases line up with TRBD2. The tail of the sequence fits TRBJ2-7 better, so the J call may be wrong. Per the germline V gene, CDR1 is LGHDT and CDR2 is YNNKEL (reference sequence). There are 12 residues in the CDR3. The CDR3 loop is CASAGGGGEQYF. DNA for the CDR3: TGTGCCAGCGCAGGAGGCGGGGGCGAGCAGTACTTC.

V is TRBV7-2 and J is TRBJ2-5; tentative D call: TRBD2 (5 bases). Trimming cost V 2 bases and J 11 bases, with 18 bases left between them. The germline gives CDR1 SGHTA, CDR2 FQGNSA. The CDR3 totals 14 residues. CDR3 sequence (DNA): TGTGCCAGCAGCTTAATTACGGGAAACAATGAGCAGTACTTC. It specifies CASSLITGNNEQYF.

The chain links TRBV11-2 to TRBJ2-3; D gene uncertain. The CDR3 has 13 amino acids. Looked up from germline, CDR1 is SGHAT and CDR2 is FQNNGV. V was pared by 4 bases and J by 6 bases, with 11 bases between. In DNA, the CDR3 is TGTGCCAGCAGCTGGGAATTCGGGGATACGCAGTATTTT. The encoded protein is CASSWEFGDTQYF.

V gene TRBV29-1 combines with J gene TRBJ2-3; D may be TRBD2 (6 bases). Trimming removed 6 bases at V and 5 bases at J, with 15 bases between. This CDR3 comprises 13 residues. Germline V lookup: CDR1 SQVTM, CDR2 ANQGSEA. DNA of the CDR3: TGCAGCGTGTTGGGGGGTTCTAGAGATACGCAGTATTTT. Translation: CSVLGGSRDTQYF.

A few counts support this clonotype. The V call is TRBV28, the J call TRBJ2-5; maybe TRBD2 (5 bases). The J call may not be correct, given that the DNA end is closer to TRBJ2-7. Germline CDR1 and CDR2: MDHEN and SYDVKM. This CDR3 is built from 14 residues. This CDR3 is CASSLGGWKYEQYF. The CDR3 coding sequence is TGTGCCAGCAGTTTAGGAGGCTGGAAGTACGAGCAGTACTTC.

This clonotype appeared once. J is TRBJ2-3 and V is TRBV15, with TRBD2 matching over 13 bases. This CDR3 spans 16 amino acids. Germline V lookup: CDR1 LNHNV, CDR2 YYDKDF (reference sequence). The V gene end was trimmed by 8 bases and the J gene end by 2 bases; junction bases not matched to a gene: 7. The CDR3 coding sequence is TGTGCCACCGAACCGACTAGCGGGAGGAACACAGATACGCAGTATTTT. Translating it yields CATEPTSGRNTDTQYF.